This is a list of T cell receptor beta chains from one sample in a study of OX40 agonist ivuxolimab in advanced cancers. Repertoires were generated with immunoSEQ multiplex PCR, while TCRdb's copy carries only in-frame clones and drops some. The repertoire holds about 48,000 clones, with around nine tenths as singletons. The source was CD4+ or CD8+ T cells sorted from blood, collected in a trial of the OX40 agonist ivuxolimab. These receptors were taken from an adult with an advanced solid tumor such as melanoma, head and neck, liver or kidney cancer. The CDR3 runs from the conserved cysteine through the conserved F or W. Each record gives: J gene, V gene, D gene, clone size, CDR3 DNA, CDR3 protein. A D gene is named only where the DNA matches it firmly. Where a row states a size, it is once, few, many or the class of an expanded clone; other rows omit it.

TRBJ1-3,TRBV5-1,-,-,TGCGCCAGCAGCGCAACCCCAGGGAACTCTGGAAACACCATATATTTT,CASSATPGNSGNTIYF
TRBJ1-5,TRBV4-1,-,-,TGCGCCAGCAGCCAACGGGAGGGGGACGCGGGCAATCAGCCCCAGCATTTT,CASSQREGDAGNQPQHF
TRBJ2-3,TRBV15,TRBD1,-,TGTGCCACCAGCGGTGCCGGGACAGGGGCAGATACGCAGTATTTT,CATSGAGTGADTQYF
TRBJ1-6,TRBV19,-,once,TGTGCCAGTAGTATGGGTGGTCGGGGTTCACCCCTCCACTTT,CASSMGGRGSPLHF
TRBJ2-1,TRBV28,-,-,TGTGCCAGCAGTCCTCGCTTGGGTAGACACAGATACAATGAGCAGTTCTTC,CASSPRLGRHRYNEQFF
TRBJ2-1,TRBV2,TRBD2,-,TGTGCCAGCAGTGGACGGGGGGCCTACAATGAGCAGTTCTTC,CASSGRGAYNEQFF
TRBJ1-2,TRBV7-9,-,few,TGTGCCAGCAGCCCTATGTTGCAGGGGAAGCCCTATGGCTACACCTTC,CASSPMLQGKPYGYTF
TRBJ1-1,TRBV7-6,-,-,TGTGCCAGCAGCTTAGCAGGGTTGAACACTGAAGCTTTCTTT,CASSLAGLNTEAFF
TRBJ1-5,TRBV13,TRBD1,-,TGTGCCAGCAGCTACACGGGACAGGCGAATCAGCCCCAGCATTTT,CASSYTGQANQPQHF
TRBJ1-5,TRBV7-2,TRBD1,-,TGTGCCAGCAGCCCAGGGCAGGGGGGCAATCAGCCCCAGCATTTT,CASSPGQGGNQPQHF
TRBJ2-3,TRBV27,TRBD2,once,TGTGCCAGCACCGATAGCGGGGGGGTCAGGGATACGCAGTATTTT,CASTDSGGVRDTQYF
TRBJ2-5,TRBV7-9,-,-,TGTGCCAGCACCCCTCGCAGGCCCGACCAAGAGACCCAGTACTTC,CASTPRRPDQETQYF
TRBJ2-1,TRBV5-1,-,once,TGCGCCAGCAGCTTGGTTCTTAATGAGCAGTTCTTC,CASSLVLNEQFF
TRBJ2-3,TRBV6-5,-,-,TGTGCCAGCAGTTACTCGAACGGGGCTTCCACAGATACGCAGTATTTT,CASSYSNGASTDTQYF
TRBJ1-1,TRBV19,-,-,TGTGCCAGTAGCCCAGGGAGCACTGAAGCTTTCTTT,CASSPGSTEAFF
TRBJ1-6,TRBV7-1,-,once,TGTGCCAGCAGCTTGGGCCATAATTCACCCCTCCACTTT,CASSLGHNSPLHF
TRBJ2-5,TRBV30,-,-,TGTGCCTGGAGTCTCGAGTACCAAGAGACCCAGTACTTC,CAWSLEYQETQYF
TRBJ1-5,TRBV10-3,TRBD1,once,TGTGCCATCAGCGAAACACGGACAGGGTGGATGAGCAATCAGCCCCAGCATTTT,CAISETRTGWMSNQPQHF